A selection of T cell receptor beta chains follows, all from one sample in a study of cytomegalovirus exposure and HLA in healthy donors. Sequencing was performed with immunoSEQ multiplex PCR; in TCRdb, only in-frame clones are kept and a portion is missing. The sample lists over 200,000 clones, 70% to 80% occurring once. The sequencing sample was made of PBMCs. The receptors stem from a woman aged 60-70 years in good health and CMV-seropositive. CDR3s include the opening cysteine and the closing phenylalanine or tryptophan. D genes are given only for firm matches. Not all rows give a size; the values are once, few, many and, for expanded clones, a class.

once,TRBJ2-1,TRBV6-1,TRBD2,TGTGCCAGCGAAACGCCTAGCGGGAGCAATGAGCAGTTCTTC,CASETPSGSNEQFF
NA,TRBJ2-5,TRBV2,NA,TGTGCCAGCAACCGGGGGGCGGGGGAGACCCAGTACTTC,CASNRGAGETQYF
NA,TRBJ1-2,TRBV15,TRBD1,TGTGCCACCAGCAGCTCCGGGACAGGGGTCTATGGCTACACCTTC,CATSSSGTGVYGYTF
NA,TRBJ1-1,TRBV10-3,NA,TGTGCCATCAGTGAGGCGGGTTTCACTGAAGCTTTCTTT,CAISEAGFTEAFF
once,TRBJ1-2,TRBV28,NA,TGTGCCAGCAGTTTCCCGCGGGGCAGCTATGGCTACACCTTC,CASSFPRGSYGYTF
NA,TRBJ1-6,TRBV7-9,NA,TGTGCCAGCAGCTTGACAGTTTCGAATTCACCCCTCCACTTT,CASSLTVSNSPLHF
once,TRBJ2-1,TRBV19,NA,TGTGCCAGTAGTTTCACTAGGGAAGCCTACAATGAGCAGTTCTTC,CASSFTREAYNEQFF
NA,TRBJ1-2,TRBV7-2,NA,TGTGCCAGCAGCTCATCCGGGTCCTATGGCTACACCTTC,CASSSSGSYGYTF
NA,TRBJ2-7,TRBV30,NA,TGTGCCTGGAGTCTAACCGGGGAGCAGTACTTC,CAWSLTGEQYF
NA,TRBJ2-2,TRBV4-2,NA,TGTGCCAGCAGCCAAGAAGGTTGGGGAGAAGTTTGGACCGGGGAGCTGTTTTTT,CASSQEGWGEVWTGELFF
NA,TRBJ2-7,TRBV25-1,TRBD2,TGTGCAGAAATTAAAGGAAGGGGACTAGCGGGGATTTCTCACGAGCAGTACTTC,CAEIKGRGLAGISHEQYF